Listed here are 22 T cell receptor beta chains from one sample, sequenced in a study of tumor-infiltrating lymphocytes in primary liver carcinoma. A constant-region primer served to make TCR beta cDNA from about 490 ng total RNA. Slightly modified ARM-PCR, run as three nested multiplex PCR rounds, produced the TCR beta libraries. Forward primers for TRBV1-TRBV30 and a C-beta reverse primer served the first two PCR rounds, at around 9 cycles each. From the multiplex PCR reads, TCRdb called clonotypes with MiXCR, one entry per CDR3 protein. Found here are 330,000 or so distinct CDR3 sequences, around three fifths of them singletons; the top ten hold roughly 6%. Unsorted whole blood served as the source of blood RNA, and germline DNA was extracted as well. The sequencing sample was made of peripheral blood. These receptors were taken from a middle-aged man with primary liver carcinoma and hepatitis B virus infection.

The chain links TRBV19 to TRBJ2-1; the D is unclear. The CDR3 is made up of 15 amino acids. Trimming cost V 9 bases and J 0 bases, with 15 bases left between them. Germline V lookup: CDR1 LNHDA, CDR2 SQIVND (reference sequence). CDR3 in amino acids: CASHRGGLSYNEQFF. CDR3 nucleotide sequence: TGTGCCAGCCACCGAGGCGGTCTCTCCTACAATGAGCAGTTCTTC.

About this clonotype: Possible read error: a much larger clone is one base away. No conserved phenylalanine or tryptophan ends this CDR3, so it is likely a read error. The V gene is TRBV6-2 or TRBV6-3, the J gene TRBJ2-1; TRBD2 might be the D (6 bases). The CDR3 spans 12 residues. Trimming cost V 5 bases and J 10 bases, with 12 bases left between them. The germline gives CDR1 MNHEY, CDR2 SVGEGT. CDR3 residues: CASSQRAGEQFL. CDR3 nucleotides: TGTGCCAGCAGTCAGAGGGCGGGGGAGCAGTTCTTA.

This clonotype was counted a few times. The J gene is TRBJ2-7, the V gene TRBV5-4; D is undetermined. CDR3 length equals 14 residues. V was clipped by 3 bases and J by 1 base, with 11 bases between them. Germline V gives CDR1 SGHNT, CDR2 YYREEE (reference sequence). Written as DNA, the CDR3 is TGTGCCAGCAGCTCCTCCGGGTTATCCTACGAGCAGTACTTC. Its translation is CASSSSGLSYEQYF.

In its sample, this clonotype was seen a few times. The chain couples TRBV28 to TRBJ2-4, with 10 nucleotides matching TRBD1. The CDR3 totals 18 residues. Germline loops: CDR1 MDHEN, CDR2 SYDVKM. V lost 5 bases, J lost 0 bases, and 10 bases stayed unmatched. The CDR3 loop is CASSGQGERTLAKNIQYF. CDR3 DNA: TGTGCCAGCAGTGGACAGGGGGAGCGGACCCTAGCCAAAAACATTCAGTACTTC.

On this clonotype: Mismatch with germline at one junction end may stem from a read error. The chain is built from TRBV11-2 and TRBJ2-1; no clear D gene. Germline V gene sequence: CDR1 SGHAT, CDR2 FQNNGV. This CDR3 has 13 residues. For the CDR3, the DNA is TGTGTCAGCATCTTAGACGGTCGCGGCGAGCAGTTCTTC. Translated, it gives CVSILDGRGEQFF.

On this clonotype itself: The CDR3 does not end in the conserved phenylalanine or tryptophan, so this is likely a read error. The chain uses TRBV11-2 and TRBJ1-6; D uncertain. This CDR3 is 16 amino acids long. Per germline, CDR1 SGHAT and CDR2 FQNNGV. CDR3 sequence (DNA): TGTGCCTGCAGCCCACTCCTGAGCTCCTATGATTCACCCCTCCACTCT. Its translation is CACSPLLSSYDSPLHS.

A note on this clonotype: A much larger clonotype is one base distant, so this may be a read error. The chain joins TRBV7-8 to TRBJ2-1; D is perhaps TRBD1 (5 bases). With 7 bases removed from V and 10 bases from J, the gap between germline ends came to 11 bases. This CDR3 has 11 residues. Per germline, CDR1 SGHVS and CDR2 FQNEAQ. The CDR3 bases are TGTGCCAGCATTCGACAGCTCGAGCAGTTCTTC. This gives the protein CASIRQLEQFF. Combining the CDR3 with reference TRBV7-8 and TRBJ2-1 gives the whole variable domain GAGVSQSPRYKVAKRGQDVALRCDPISGHVSLFWYQQALGQGPEFLTYFQNEAQLDKSGLPSDRFFAERPEGSVSTLKIQRTQQEDSAVYLCASIRQLEQFFGPGTRLTVL.

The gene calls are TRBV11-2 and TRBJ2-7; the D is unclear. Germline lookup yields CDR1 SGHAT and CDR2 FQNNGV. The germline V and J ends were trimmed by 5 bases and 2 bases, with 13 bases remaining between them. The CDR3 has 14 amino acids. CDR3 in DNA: TGTGCCAGCAGCATCCGACCTTTAACCTACGAGCAGTACTTC. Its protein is CASSIRPLTYEQYF.

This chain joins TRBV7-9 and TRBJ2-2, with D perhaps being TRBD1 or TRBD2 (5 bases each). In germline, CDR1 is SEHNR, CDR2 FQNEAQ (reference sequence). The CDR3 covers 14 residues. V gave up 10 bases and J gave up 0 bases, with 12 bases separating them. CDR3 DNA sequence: TGTGCCATCCCCGGGGCGTCGAACACCGGGGAGCTGTTTTTT. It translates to CAIPGASNTGELFF.

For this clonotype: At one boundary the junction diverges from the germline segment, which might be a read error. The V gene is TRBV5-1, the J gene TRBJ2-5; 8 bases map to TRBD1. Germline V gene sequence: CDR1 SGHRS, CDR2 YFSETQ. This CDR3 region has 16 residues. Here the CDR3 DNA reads TGCGACAGCAGCTTGGGCGACAGGGGTAGTAGAGAGACCCAGTACTTC. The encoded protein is CDSSLGDRGSRETQYF.

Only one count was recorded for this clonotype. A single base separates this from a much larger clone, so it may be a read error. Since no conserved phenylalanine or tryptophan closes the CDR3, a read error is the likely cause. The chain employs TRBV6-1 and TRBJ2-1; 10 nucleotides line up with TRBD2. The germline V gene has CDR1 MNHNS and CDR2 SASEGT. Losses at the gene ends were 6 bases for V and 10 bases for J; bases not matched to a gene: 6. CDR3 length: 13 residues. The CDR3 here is CASRGLAAGEQFV. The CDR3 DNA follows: TGTGCCAGCAGAGGACTAGCGGCGGGAGAGCAGTTCGTC.

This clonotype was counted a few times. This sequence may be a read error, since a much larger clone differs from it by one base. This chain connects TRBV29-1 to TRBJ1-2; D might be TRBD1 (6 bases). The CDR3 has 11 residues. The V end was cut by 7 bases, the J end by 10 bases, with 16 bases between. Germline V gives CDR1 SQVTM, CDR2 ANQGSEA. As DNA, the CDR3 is TGCAGCGCCTTTGGGGACACCTACTACACCTTC. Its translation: CSAFGDTYYTF.

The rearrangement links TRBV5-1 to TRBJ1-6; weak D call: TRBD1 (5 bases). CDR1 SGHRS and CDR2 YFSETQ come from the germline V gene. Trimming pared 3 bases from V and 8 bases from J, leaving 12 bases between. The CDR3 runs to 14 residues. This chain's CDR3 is CASSWFGGDSPLHF. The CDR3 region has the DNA TGCGCCAGCAGCTGGTTCGGGGGGGATTCACCCCTCCACTTT.

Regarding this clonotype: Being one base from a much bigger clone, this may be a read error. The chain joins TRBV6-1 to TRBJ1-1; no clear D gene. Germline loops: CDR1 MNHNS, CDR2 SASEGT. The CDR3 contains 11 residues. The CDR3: CARSGELEAFF. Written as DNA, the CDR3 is TGTGCCAGGAGTGGAGAGCTTGAAGCTTTCTTT.

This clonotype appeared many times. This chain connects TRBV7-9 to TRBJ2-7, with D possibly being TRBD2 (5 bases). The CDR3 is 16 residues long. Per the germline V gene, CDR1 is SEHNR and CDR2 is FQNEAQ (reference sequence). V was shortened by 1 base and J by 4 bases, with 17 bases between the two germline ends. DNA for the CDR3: TGTGCCAGCAGCTTAGTCCCCGGGATCCAACCTTACGAGCAGTACTTC. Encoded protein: CASSLVPGIQPYEQYF.

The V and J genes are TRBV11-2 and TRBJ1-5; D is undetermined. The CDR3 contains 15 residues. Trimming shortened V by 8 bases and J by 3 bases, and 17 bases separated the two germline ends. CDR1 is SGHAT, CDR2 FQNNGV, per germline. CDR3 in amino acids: CASCPRGGYNQPQHF. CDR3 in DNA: TGTGCCAGCTGCCCCCGAGGAGGCTACAATCAGCCCCAGCATTTT.

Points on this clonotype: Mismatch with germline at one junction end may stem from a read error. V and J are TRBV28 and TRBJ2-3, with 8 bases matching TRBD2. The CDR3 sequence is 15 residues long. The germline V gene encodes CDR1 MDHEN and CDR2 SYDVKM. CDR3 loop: CANSFLAGLTDTQYF. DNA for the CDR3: TGTGCCAACAGTTTTTTAGCGGGGCTCACAGATACGCAGTATTTT.

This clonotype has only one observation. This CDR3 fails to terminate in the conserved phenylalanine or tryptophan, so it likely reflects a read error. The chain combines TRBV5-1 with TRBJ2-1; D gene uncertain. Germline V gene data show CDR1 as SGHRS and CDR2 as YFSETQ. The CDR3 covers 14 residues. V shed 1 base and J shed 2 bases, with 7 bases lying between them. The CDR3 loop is CASSLTPTYNEQFL. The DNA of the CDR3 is TGCGCCAGCAGCTTGACCCCGACCTACAATGAGCAGTTCCTC.

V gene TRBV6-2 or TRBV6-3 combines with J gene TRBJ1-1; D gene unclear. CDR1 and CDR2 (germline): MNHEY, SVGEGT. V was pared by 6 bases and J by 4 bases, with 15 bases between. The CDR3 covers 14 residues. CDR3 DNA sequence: TGTGCCAGCAGGGGCATAGGAGAGCCCACTGAAGCTTTCTTT. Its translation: CASRGIGEPTEAFF.

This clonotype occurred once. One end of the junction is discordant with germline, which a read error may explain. The chain's CDR3 is CVSSLGAGGSWDTQYF. The CDR3 DNA sequence: TGTGTCAGCAGCTTAGGGGCGGGAGGGTCATGGGATACGCAGTATTTT. The rearrangement joins TRBV11-2 to TRBJ2-3; 9 positions match TRBD2. Germline V CDR1 and CDR2: SGHAT, FQNNGV. The CDR3 is 16 amino acids.

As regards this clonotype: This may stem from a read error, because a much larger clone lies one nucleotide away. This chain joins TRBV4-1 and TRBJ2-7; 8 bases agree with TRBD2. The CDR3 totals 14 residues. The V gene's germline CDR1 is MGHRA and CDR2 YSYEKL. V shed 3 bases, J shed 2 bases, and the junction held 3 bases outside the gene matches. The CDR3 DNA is TGCGCCAGCAGCCATACGGGGGGGGCCTACGAGCAGTACTTC. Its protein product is CASSHTGGAYEQYF.

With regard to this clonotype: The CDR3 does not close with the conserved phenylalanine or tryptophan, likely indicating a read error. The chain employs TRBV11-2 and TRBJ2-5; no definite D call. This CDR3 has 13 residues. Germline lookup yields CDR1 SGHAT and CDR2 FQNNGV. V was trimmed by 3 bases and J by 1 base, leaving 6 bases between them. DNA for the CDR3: TGTGCCAGCAGCTTTTACACCCAAGAGACCCAGTACCTG. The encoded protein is CASSFYTQETQYL.